One and the same sample provided the 30 T cell receptor beta chains below, sequenced in a study of blood T cells in healthy people across ages. Combining a sample-barcoded 5' primer with a J-beta primer mix, a second PCR ran for about 6 to 12 cycles. TCRdb ran MiXCR on the 5' RACE reads and lists one entry per CDR3 protein. The sample includes 1 million to 1.2 million distinct CDR3 sequences, approximately 38% of them seen just once. Input material: blood. These receptors all come from a young man in good health.

Comments on this clonotype: A read error may produce the germline difference seen at one junction end. The chain recombines TRBV20-1 with TRBJ2-3; weak D call: TRBD1 (5 bases). This CDR3 has 13 amino acids. CDR1 is DFQATT and CDR2 is SNEGSKA in the germline V gene (reference sequence). The CDR3, as DNA: TGCAGTGCTCCTGGGGCAGCAACAGGTACGCGGTATTTT. Encoded protein: CSAPGAATGTRYF.

This clonotype was seen a handful of times. The chain employs TRBV5-1 and TRBJ2-2; D ambiguous. The germline V gene encodes CDR1 SGHRS and CDR2 YFSETQ. V was pared by 6 bases and J by 0 bases, with 12 bases between. The CDR3 length is 15 residues. This CDR3 is CASTSRTANTGELFF. DNA for the CDR3: TGCGCCAGCACTTCAAGGACGGCGAACACCGGGGAGCTGTTTTTT.

This sequence joins TRBV20-1 and TRBJ1-5, with a possible D match to TRBD1 (6 bases). CDR3 length: 16 residues. Trimming took 3 bases from V and 0 from J, leaving 15 bases between them. In germline, CDR1 is DFQATT, CDR2 SNEGSKA (reference sequence). For the CDR3, the DNA is TGCAGTGCTAGGCTAAGGGACAACTTTAGCAATCAGCCCCAGCATTTT. Protein: CSARLRDNFSNQPQHF.

V gene TRBV5-1 combines with J gene TRBJ2-1; D is possibly TRBD2 (6 bases). CDR1 is SGHRS and CDR2 is YFSETQ in the germline V gene. The CDR3 contains 16 residues. Trimming pared 0 bases from V and 2 bases from J, leaving 12 bases between. The CDR3 loop reads CASSLDRAGTYNEQFF. The DNA of the CDR3 is TGCGCCAGCAGCTTGGATCGGGCGGGGACCTACAATGAGCAGTTCTTC. Filled out from reference TRBV5-1 and TRBJ2-1, the complete variable domain reads KAGVTQTPRYLIKTRGQQVTLSCSPISGHRSVSWYQQTPGQGLQFLFEYFSETQRNKGNFPGRFSGRQFSNSRSEMNVSTLELGDSALYLCASSLDRAGTYNEQFFGPGTRLTVL.

This clonotype was counted a few times. The rearrangement links TRBV5-5 to TRBJ2-7, with D unclear. V dropped 3 bases and J dropped 5 bases, with 12 bases sitting between them. The CDR3 has 13 amino acids. Per germline, CDR1 SGHKS and CDR2 YYEKEE (reference sequence). The DNA of the CDR3 is TGTGCCAGCAGCTCAAGCACCCGGGACGAGCAGTACTTC. It codes for CASSSSTRDEQYF.

This clonotype was seen only once. V usage is TRBV6-2 or TRBV6-3 and J usage is TRBJ1-2, with D possibly being TRBD1 (6 bases). The germline CDR1 and CDR2 sequences are MNHEY and SVGEGT. The V end was cut by 7 bases, the J end by 4 bases, with 16 bases between. The CDR3 has 14 amino acids. CDR3 sequence reads: CASNDSRGTYGYTF. The CDR3 DNA reads as TGTGCCAGCAATGACTCCAGGGGCACCTATGGCTACACCTTC.

CDR3 amino acids: CASSFQENSPLHF. The CDR3 DNA reads TGTGCCAGCAGTTTCCAGGAGAATTCACCCCTCCACTTT. The chain couples TRBV2 to TRBJ1-6; D ambiguous. CDR1 and CDR2 from the germline V gene are SNHLY and FYNNEI. V dropped 5 bases and J dropped 7 bases, with 9 bases sitting between them. The CDR3 runs 13 residues. The full variable domain, with the rest looked up from reference TRBV2 and TRBJ1-6, is EPEVTQTPSHQVTQMGQEVILRCVPISNHLYFYWYRQILGQKVEFLVSFYNNEISEKSEIFDDQFSVERPDGSNFTLKIRSTKLEDSAMYFCASSFQENSPLHFGNGTRLTVT.

This chain uses TRBV6-1 with TRBJ2-2; 7 bases are shared with TRBD1. The CDR3 covers 14 residues. V was pared by 7 bases and J by 8 bases, with 10 bases of the junction left unmatched. CDR1 MNHNS and CDR2 SASEGT come from the germline V gene. The CDR3 coding sequence is TGTGCCAGCACCTCCCTCAGGGGGAATGGGGAGCTGTTTTTT. It specifies CASTSLRGNGELFF.

The chain couples TRBV4-1 to TRBJ2-1, with 9 bases fitting TRBD2. V trimming: 4 bases; J trimming: 5 bases; junction bases outside the gene matches: 6. Germline CDR1 and CDR2: MGHRA and YSYEKL. The CDR3 length is 15 residues. CDR3 coding DNA: TGCGCCAGCAGCCCTAGCGGGGTGGAGGACAATGAGCAGTTCTTC. It yields the protein CASSPSGVEDNEQFF.

The chain couples TRBV20-1 to TRBJ2-3; D is undetermined. The CDR3 consists of 14 residues. V dropped 4 bases and J dropped 4 bases, with 15 bases sitting between them. Germline CDR1 and CDR2: DFQATT and SNEGSKA (reference sequence). The CDR3 loop is CSATRALDADTQYF. In DNA, the CDR3 is TGCAGTGCTACCCGGGCCTTGGATGCAGATACGCAGTATTTT.

The V gene is TRBV7-9, the J gene TRBJ2-5, with no clear D. Trimming stripped 5 bases from V and 2 bases from J, with 15 bases between. CDR1 and CDR2 from the germline V gene are SEHNR and FQNEAQ (reference sequence). This CDR3 is 15 amino acids long. DNA of the CDR3: TGTGCCAGCAGCCCATATTTCCGCGATCAAGAGACCCAGTACTTC. Amino acids: CASSPYFRDQETQYF.

The chain uses TRBV20-1 and TRBJ2-7; 7 bases line up with TRBD2. The CDR3 loop spans 15 amino acids. V dropped 6 bases and J dropped 7; count of bases not matched to a gene: 18. From germline, CDR1 is DFQATT and CDR2 SNEGSKA (reference sequence). The CDR3: CSARGEGSGYNEQYF. CDR3 DNA sequence: TGCAGTGCCCGGGGGGAGGGATCAGGATACAATGAGCAGTACTTC.

The CDR3 protein is CASSGGDNEQYF. Written as DNA, the CDR3 is TGTGCCAGCAGTGGGGGTGACAATGAGCAGTACTTC. The chain has TRBV2 and TRBJ2-7; the D is unclear. V lost 4 bases and J lost 7, with 11 bases in between. The germline gives CDR1 SNHLY, CDR2 FYNNEI. The CDR3 extends over 12 amino acids.

This clonotype was recorded once. The gene calls are TRBV21-1 and TRBJ2-7; the tabulated D call, TRBD1, remains unverified against the DNA. TRBV21-1 is termed a pseudogene. The CDR3 runs 16 residues. CDR3 region: CASSKVDREVDHEQYF. In nucleotides, the CDR3 is TGTGCCAGCAGCAAAGTCGACAGGGAGGTTGATCACGAGCAGTACTTC.

In this sample, this clonotype turned up once. A much larger clone lies one base from this, so it may be a read error. It is likely a read error, because the conserved phenylalanine at the end of the CDR3 is missing. This chain links TRBV5-1 with TRBJ1-1; D is ambiguous. V was trimmed by 0 bases and J by 1 base, leaving 10 bases between them. The germline CDR1 and CDR2 sequences are SGHRS and YFSETQ. The CDR3 totals 15 residues. The CDR3 here is CASSLEGFPNTEAFL. The CDR3 coding sequence is TGCGCCAGCAGCTTGGAAGGGTTCCCGAACACTGAAGCTTTCCTT.

This clonotype has more than one count but fewer than ten. The V call is TRBV20-1, the J call TRBJ2-7, with D unclear. The CDR3 totals 13 residues. V lost 0 bases to trimming and J lost 1 base, with 7 bases between them. The germline V gene has CDR1 DFQATT and CDR2 SNEGSKA (reference sequence). The chain's CDR3 is CSARDRRSYEQYF. The CDR3 DNA reads TGCAGTGCTAGAGATCGTAGGTCCTACGAGCAGTACTTC.

This clonotype has only one observation. The rearrangement uses TRBV12-5 and TRBJ1-2, with unresolved D. CDR1 LGHNT and CDR2 FRNRAP come from the germline V gene. The CDR3 consists of 12 residues. Trimming left V 3 bases short and J 7 bases short, with 9 bases between. DNA for the CDR3: TGTGCTAGTGGTTTCTGGTTGGGTGGCTACACCTTC. Translated: CASGFWLGGYTF.

V usage is TRBV3-1 and J usage is TRBJ2-7; D may be TRBD1 or TRBD2 (5 bases each). This CDR3 has 15 amino acids. CDR1 is LGHDT, CDR2 YNNKEL, per germline (reference sequence). Trimming removed 0 bases from V and 2 bases from J, with 11 bases in between. CDR3 coding DNA: TGTGCCAGCAGCCAAGAGGTGGGGGTTCCCTACGAGCAGTACTTC. It encodes CASSQEVGVPYEQYF.

This rearrangement joins TRBV29-1 to TRBJ1-5; D perhaps matches TRBD1 (6 bases). Trimming removed 7 bases from V and 0 bases from J, with 19 bases in between. This CDR3 has 16 residues. Germline lookup yields CDR1 SQVTM and CDR2 ANQGSEA. CDR3 amino acids: CSAKEGGTYSNQPQHF. CDR3 in DNA: TGCAGCGCAAAGGAAGGGGGAACTTATAGCAATCAGCCCCAGCATTTT.

V and J are TRBV25-1 and TRBJ2-4; D tentatively reads TRBD1 or TRBD2 (6 bases each). The CDR3 sequence is 14 residues long. Germline CDR1 is MGHDK and CDR2 is SYGVNS. The V and J ends lost 2 bases and 10 bases respectively, with 15 bases between them. In DNA form, the CDR3 reads TGTGCCAGCAGTGAAGATCGGGGGCCACGTATTCAGTACTTC. Protein: CASSEDRGPRIQYF.

This clonotype showed up just a few times. The chain uses TRBV5-1 and TRBJ1-2; maybe TRBD1 (5 bases). Trimming took 0 bases from V and 6 from J, leaving 9 bases between them. The length of the CDR3 is 13 residues. The V gene's germline CDR1 is SGHRS and CDR2 YFSETQ. CDR3 sequence reads: CASSLAMTDGYTF. The CDR3 DNA reads as TGCGCCAGCAGCTTGGCTATGACAGATGGCTACACCTTC.

The V gene is TRBV5-1, the J gene TRBJ1-2; 9 positions agree with TRBD1. The CDR3 has 14 amino acids. The V gene's germline CDR1 is SGHRS and CDR2 YFSETQ. V gave up 0 bases and J gave up 10 bases; unmatched junction bases: 7. CDR3 nucleotides: TGCGCCAGCAGCTTGGAGGGACAGGGTAGTGACTACACCTTC. Amino acids: CASSLEGQGSDYTF.

The chain joins TRBV20-1 to TRBJ1-2; tentatively, D is TRBD1 (5 bases). Germline lookup yields CDR1 DFQATT and CDR2 SNEGSKA (reference sequence). This CDR3 is built from 15 residues. Trimming took 0 bases from V and 0 from J, leaving 11 bases between them. CDR3 DNA: TGCAGTGCTAGAGATTCCAGGGACCCTAACTATGGCTACACCTTC. It codes for CSARDSRDPNYGYTF.

This clonotype was seen more than once but under ten times. This chain uses TRBV28 with TRBJ2-3; 7 positions match TRBD1. This CDR3 has 14 residues. Germline loops: CDR1 MDHEN, CDR2 SYDVKM. V was pared by 5 bases and J by 2 bases, with 4 bases of the junction left unmatched. CDR3 residues: CASSAGGDTDTQYF. The DNA of the CDR3 is TGTGCCAGCAGTGCAGGGGGTGACACAGATACGCAGTATTTT.

This clonotype has just a few counts. The gene calls are TRBV5-1 and TRBJ1-5, with D unclear. The V end lost 0 bases, the J end lost 7 bases, and 14 bases lay between the germline ends. The CDR3 has 15 residues. Germline CDR1 is SGHRS and CDR2 is YFSETQ. CDR3 amino acids: CASSLESGSHQPQHF. The DNA for the CDR3 is TGCGCCAGCAGCTTGGAGTCTGGGTCCCACCAGCCCCAGCATTTT.

The table lists this clonotype with a few counts. This rearrangement joins TRBV25-1 to TRBJ1-2; the match to TRBD1 covers 9 bases. Germline V CDR1 and CDR2: MGHDK, SYGVNS. The J segment lost 8 bases and the V segment lost 2 bases, leaving 6 bases of the junction unmatched. The CDR3 has 14 residues. CDR3 in amino acids: CASSEPDRGRGYTF. The CDR3 region has the DNA TGTGCCAGCAGTGAACCGGACAGGGGTAGGGGCTACACCTTC.

V and J are TRBV6-6 and TRBJ1-4, with D uncertain. This CDR3 region has 13 residues. Germline V lookup: CDR1 MNHNY, CDR2 SVGAGI (reference sequence). Trimming removed 6 bases at V and 8 bases at J, with 13 bases between. CDR3 sequence: CASSARPQEKLFF. CDR3 DNA sequence: TGTGCCAGCAGCGCTCGACCCCAGGAAAAACTGTTTTTT.

The chain uses TRBV4-3 and TRBJ2-1, with D perhaps matching TRBD1 or TRBD2 (5 bases each). CDR3 length: 14 amino acids. Germline lookup yields CDR1 LGHNA and CDR2 YSLEER. The V end lost 0 bases, the J end lost 6 bases, and 9 bases lay between the germline ends. In DNA, the CDR3 is TGCGCCAGCAGCCAAGAATGGGGGTCCAATGAGCAGTTCTTC. Translating gives CASSQEWGSNEQFF.

This clonotype was observed a few times. This chain connects TRBV10-3 to TRBJ1-4; D not certain. The CDR3 runs to 13 residues. Germline CDR1 and CDR2: ENHRY and SYGVKD. Trimming pared 11 bases from V and 8 bases from J, leaving 18 bases between. In nucleotides, the CDR3 is TGTGCCGCTACACAATCACCACGGGAAAAACTGTTTTTT. The encoded protein is CAATQSPREKLFF.

The J gene is TRBJ2-1, the V gene TRBV14; D perhaps matches TRBD1 (6 bases). Germline-derived CDR1 and CDR2 are SGHDN and FVKESK. Trimming took off 3 bases at V and 3 bases at J, with 15 bases between the two ends. This CDR3 is built from 16 residues. The CDR3 here is CASSQQAGVVYNEQFF. In DNA form, the CDR3 reads TGTGCCAGCAGCCAGCAGGCAGGGGTTGTCTACAATGAGCAGTTCTTC.